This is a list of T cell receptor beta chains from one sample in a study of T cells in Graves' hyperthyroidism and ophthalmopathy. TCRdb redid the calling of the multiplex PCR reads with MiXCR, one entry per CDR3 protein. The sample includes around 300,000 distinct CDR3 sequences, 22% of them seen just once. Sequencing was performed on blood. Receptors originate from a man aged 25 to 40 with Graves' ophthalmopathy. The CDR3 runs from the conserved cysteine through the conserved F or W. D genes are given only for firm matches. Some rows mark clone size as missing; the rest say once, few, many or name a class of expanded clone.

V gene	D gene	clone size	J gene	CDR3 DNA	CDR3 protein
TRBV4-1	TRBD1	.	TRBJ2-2	TGCGCCAGCAGCCGACAGGGGCGCACCGGGGAGCTGTTTTTT	CASSRQGRTGELFF
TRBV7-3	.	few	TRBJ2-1	TGTGCCAGCAGCTTAAGGCCGGGACCCCCCAATGAGCAGTTCTTC	CASSLRPGPPNEQFF
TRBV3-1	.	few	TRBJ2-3	TGTGCCAGCAGCCAAGGATACGGCGGGGATACGCAGTATTTT	CASSQGYGGDTQYF
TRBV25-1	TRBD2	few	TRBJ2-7	TGTGCCAGATACGTCCTCTGGACTAGCGCCTACGAGCAGTACTTC	CARYVLWTSAYEQYF
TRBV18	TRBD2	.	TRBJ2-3	TGTGCCAGCTCATCCTGGACTAGCGGGAAGACAGATACGCAGTATTTT	CASSSWTSGKTDTQYF
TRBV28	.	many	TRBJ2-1	TGTGCCAGCAGCCCGGGGGCGGGATGGGTAGAGCAGTTCTTC	CASSPGAGWVEQFF
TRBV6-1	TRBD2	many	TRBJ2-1	TGTGCCAGCAGTGATCTAGCGGGAGATCTAATTGAGCAGTTCTTC	CASSDLAGDLIEQFF
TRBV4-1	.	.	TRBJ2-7	TGCGCCAGCAGCCAAGGGGGGCCCGAGCAGTACTTC	CASSQGGPEQYF
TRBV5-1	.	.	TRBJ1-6	TGCGCCAGCAGGAAGGACTTGCTCTATAATTCACCCCTCCACTTT	CASRKDLLYNSPLHF
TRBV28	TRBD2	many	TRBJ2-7	TGTGCCAGCAGATCACTAGCGGGGAGCCGTGAGCAGTACTTC	CASRSLAGSREQYF
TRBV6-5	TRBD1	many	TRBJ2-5	TGTGCCAGCAGTTACCTCCGGACAGGGCCAGAGACCCAGTACTTC	CASSYLRTGPETQYF
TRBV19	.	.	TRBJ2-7	TGTGCCAGTAGCCCGGGACCAGGGACCTACGAGCAGTACTTC	CASSPGPGTYEQYF
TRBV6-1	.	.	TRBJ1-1	TGTGCCAGCAGGTACATGAGGGCCGGGGCTGAAGCTTTCTTT	CASRYMRAGAEAFF
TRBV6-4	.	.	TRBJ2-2	TGTGCCAGCAGTTCTTCAGGGGAAACCGGGGAGCTGTTTTTT	CASSSSGETGELFF
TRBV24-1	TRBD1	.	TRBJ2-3	TGTGCCACCGCGGACAGGCGCACAGATACGCAGTATTTT	CATADRRTDTQYF
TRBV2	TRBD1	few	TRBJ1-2	TGTGCCAGCAAATCACAGGGGGCGGTCGGCTACACCTTC	CASKSQGAVGYTF
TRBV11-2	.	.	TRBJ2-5	TGTGCCAGCACCTCGGGGGTGGGTCAAGAGACCCAGTACTTC	CASTSGVGQETQYF
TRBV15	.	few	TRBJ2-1	TGTGCCACCAGCAGAGAACGCCGGGAGCAGTTCTTC	CATSRERREQFF
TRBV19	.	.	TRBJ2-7	TGTGCCAGTAGTAAAGGGGACTCCTACGAGCAGTACTTC	CASSKGDSYEQYF
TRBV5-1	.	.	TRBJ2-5	TGCGCCAGCAGTTTGCACAGCCGGTCCCAAGAGACCCAGTACTTC	CASSLHSRSQETQYF
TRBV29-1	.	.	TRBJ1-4	TGCAGCGTTGTGGACAGCCAGAAAAAACTGTTTTTT	CSVVDSQKKLFF
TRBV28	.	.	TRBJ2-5	TGTGCCAGCAGTTTAAACTCTGAGACCCAGTACTTC	CASSLNSETQYF
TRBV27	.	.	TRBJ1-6	TGTGCCAGCAGTGGAGGACAAACAATCAATTCACCCCTCCACTTT	CASSGGQTINSPLHF
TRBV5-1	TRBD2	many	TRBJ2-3	TGCGCCAGCAGCTTGGCTACTAGCGATACCACAGATACGCAGTATTTT	CASSLATSDTTDTQYF
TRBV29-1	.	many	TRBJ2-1	TGCAGCGTTGAAGCTCGGGCTAGCGAGTACAATGAGCAGTTCTTC	CSVEARASEYNEQFF
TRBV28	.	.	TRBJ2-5	TGTGCCAGCAGTTTATCTAGGGAGGGGGGAGAGACCCAGTACTTC	CASSLSREGGETQYF
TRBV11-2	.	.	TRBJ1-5	TGTGCCGGCAGCTTATCGGGGGGCAATCAGCCCCAGCATTTT	CAGSLSGGNQPQHF
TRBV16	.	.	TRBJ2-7	TGTGCCAGCAGCCAATCGGTCTTGGGCGAGCAGTACTTC	CASSQSVLGEQYF
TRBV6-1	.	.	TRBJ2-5	TGTGCCAGCAGTGAATGGGGGGCAGGAGGGCAGACCCAGTACTTC	CASSEWGAGGQTQYF
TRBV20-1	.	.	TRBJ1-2	TGCAGTGCTAGAGCTCGGGATGGAGTGGATGGCTACACCTTC	CSARARDGVDGYTF
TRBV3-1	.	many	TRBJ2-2	TGTGCCAGCACCCGGGGTAGCGGAGTCGGGGAGCTGTTTTTT	CASTRGSGVGELFF
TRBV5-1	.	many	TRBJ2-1	TGCGCCAGCCGAGGGGGAAATGAGCAGTTCTTC	CASRGGNEQFF
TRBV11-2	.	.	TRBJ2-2	TGTGCCAGCAGCCTTTCCAGAACAGGGTCAGGCGGGGAGCTGTTTTTT	CASSLSRTGSGGELFF
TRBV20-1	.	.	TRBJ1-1	TGCAGTGCTCCGCATCTGAACACTGAAGCTTTCTTT	CSAPHLNTEAFF
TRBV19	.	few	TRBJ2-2	TGTGCCAGTAGTATAGTTAGAGCGGACACCGGGGAGCTGTTTTTT	CASSIVRADTGELFF
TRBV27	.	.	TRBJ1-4	TGTGCCAGCAGTTACAGGGATACCAAGGAAAAACTGTTTTTT	CASSYRDTKEKLFF
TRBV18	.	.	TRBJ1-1	TGTGCCAGCTCACTAAGCAAGAACACTGAAGCTTTCTTT	CASSLSKNTEAFF
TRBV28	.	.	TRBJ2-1	TGTGCCAGCAGTACTAGCAACTCCTACAATGAGCAGTTCTTC	CASSTSNSYNEQFF
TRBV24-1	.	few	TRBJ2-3	TGTGCCACCAGTGAGGAGCTTGATACGCAGTATTTT	CATSEELDTQYF
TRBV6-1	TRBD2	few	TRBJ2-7	TGTGCCAGCAGTGAACATGGTAGCGGGATTAGCTCCTACGAGCAGTACTTC	CASSEHGSGISSYEQYF
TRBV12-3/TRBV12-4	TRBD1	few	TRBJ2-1	TGTGCCAGCAGTTTATTTGGAGGACAGGCTTACAATGAGCAGTTCTTC	CASSLFGGQAYNEQFF
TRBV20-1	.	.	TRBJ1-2	TGCAGTGCTAGAGGGGTAGGGGTTAACTATGGCTACACCTTC	CSARGVGVNYGYTF
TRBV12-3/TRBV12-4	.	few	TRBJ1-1	TGTGCCAGCAGCCGGAACAGGCAAAGCACTGAAGCTTTCTTT	CASSRNRQSTEAFF
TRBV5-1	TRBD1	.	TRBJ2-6	TGCGCCAGCAGCTTGTCCCTTGACAGGGCTGGGGCCAACGTCCTGACTTTC	CASSLSLDRAGANVLTF
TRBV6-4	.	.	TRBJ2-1	TGTGCCAGCAGTGAAGATAGCGAGTACAATGAGCAGTTCTTC	CASSEDSEYNEQFF
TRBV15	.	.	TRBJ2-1	TGTGCCACCAGCAGAGATATGGGATCTACCTACAATGAGCAGTTCTTC	CATSRDMGSTYNEQFF
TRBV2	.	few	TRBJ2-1	TGTGCCAGCAGCGCGTATGAGCAGTTCTTC	CASSAYEQFF
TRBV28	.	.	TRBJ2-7	TGTGCCAGCAGTCTCACTAAGACTACCTACGAGCAGTACTTC	CASSLTKTTYEQYF